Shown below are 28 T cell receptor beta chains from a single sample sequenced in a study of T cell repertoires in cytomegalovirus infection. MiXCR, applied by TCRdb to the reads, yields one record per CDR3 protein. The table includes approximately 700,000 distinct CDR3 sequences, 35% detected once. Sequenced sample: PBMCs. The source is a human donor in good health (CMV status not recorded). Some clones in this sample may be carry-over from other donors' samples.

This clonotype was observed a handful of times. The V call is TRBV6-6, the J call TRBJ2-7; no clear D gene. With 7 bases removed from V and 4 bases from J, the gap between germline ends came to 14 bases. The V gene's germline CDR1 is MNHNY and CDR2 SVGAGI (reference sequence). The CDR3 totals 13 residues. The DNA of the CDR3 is TGTGCCAGCACCCTGGAGTTCAATTACGAGCAGTACTTC. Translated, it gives CASTLEFNYEQYF.

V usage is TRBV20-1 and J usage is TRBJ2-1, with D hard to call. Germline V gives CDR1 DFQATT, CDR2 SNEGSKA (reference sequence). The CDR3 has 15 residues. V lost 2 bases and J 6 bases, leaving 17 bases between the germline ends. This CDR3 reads CSARSGRSTGNEQFF. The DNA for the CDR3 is TGCAGTGCTAGAAGTGGACGCTCCACCGGCAATGAGCAGTTCTTC.

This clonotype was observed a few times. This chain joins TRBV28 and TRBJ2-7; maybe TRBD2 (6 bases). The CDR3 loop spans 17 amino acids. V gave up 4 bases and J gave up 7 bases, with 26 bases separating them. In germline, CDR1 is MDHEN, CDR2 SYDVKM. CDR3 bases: TGTGCCAGCAGTTCTTTTAGCGTCGCTAGCGCCCTGGGGGAGCAGTACTTC. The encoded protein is CASSSFSVASALGEQYF.

The CDR3 region is CSARIPGLGGRTDTQYF. The CDR3 region has the DNA TGCAGTGCTAGAATACCTGGGTTAGGGGGCCGCACAGATACGCAGTATTTT. The chain couples TRBV20-1 to TRBJ2-3; TRBD1 agrees at 7 bases. The CDR3 sequence is 17 residues long. The trim removed 2 bases at V and 1 base at J, leaving 12 bases unmatched. The germline V gene encodes CDR1 DFQATT and CDR2 SNEGSKA (reference sequence).

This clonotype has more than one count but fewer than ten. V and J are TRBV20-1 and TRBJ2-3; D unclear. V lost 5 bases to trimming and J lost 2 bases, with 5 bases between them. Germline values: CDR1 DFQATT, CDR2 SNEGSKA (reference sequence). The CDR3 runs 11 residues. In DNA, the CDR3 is TGCAGTGCTGGCTACACAGATACGCAGTATTTT. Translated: CSAGYTDTQYF.

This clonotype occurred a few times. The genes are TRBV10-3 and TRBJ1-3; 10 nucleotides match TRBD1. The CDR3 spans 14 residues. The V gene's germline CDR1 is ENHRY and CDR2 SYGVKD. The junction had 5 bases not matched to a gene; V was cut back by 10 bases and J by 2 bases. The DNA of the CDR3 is TGTGCCACAGAGGGACAGGGGACTGGAAACACCATATATTTT. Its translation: CATEGQGTGNTIYF.

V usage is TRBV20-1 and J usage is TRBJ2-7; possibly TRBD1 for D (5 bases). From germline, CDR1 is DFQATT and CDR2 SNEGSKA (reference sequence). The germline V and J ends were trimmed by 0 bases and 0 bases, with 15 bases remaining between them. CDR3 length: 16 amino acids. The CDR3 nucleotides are TGCAGTGCTAGAGATCTGGACAAGGACACCTCCTACGAGCAGTACTTC. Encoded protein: CSARDLDKDTSYEQYF.

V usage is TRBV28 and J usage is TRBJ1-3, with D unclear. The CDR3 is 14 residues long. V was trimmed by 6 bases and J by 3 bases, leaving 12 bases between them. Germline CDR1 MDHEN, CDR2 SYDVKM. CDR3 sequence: CASSSSLLGNTIYF. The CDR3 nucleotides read TGTGCCAGCAGCAGCAGCCTACTTGGAAACACCATATATTTT.

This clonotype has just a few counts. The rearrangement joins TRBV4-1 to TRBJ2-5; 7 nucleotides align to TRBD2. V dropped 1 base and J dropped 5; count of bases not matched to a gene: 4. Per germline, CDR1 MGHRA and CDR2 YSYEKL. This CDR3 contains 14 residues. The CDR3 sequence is CASSQVTSRETQYF. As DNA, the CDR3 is TGCGCCAGCAGCCAAGTGACTAGCAGGGAGACCCAGTACTTC.

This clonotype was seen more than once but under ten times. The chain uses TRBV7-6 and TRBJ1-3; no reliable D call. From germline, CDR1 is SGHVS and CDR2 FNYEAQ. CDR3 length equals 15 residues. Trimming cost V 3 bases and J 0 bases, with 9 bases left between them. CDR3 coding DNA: TGTGCCAGCAGCTTGGCGAGGTCCTCTGGAAACACCATATATTTT. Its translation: CASSLARSSGNTIYF.

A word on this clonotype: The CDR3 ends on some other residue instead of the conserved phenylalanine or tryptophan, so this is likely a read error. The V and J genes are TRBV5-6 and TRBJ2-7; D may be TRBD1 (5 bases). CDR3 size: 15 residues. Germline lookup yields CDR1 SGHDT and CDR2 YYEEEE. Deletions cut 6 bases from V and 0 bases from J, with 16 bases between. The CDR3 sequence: CASTQGPSNSYEQYC. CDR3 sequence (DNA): TGTGCCAGCACCCAGGGTCCCAGCAACTCCTACGAGCAGTACTGC.

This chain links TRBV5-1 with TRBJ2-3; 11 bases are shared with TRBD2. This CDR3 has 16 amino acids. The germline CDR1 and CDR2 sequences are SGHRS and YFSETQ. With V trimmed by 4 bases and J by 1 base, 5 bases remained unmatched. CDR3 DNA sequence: TGCGCCAGCAGCGGAACTAGCGGGAGCGGCACAGATACGCAGTATTTT. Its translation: CASSGTSGSGTDTQYF.

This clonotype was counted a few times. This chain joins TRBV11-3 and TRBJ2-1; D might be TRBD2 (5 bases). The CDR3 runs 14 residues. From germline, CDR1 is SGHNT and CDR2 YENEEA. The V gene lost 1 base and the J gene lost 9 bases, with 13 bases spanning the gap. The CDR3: CASSLGPSSGEQFF. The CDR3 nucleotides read TGTGCCAGCAGCTTAGGACCTAGCAGCGGTGAGCAGTTCTTC.

In nucleotides, the CDR3 is TGTGCCAGCAGCTTAGGAATCCCGGTCTCTGGAAACACCATATATTTT. Its protein is CASSLGIPVSGNTIYF. The V gene is TRBV7-2, the J gene TRBJ1-3, with D unclear. The V end lost 1 base, the J end lost 0 bases, and 10 bases lay between the germline ends. Germline V gene lookup returns CDR1 SGHTA and CDR2 FQGNSA. This CDR3 is 16 amino acids long.

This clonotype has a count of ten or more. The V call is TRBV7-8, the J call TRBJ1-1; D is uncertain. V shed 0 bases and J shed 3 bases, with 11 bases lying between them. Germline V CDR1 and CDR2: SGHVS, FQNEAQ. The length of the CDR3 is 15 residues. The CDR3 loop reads CASSLARVLDTEAFF. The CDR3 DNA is TGTGCCAGCAGCTTAGCGCGGGTTTTGGACACTGAAGCTTTCTTT.

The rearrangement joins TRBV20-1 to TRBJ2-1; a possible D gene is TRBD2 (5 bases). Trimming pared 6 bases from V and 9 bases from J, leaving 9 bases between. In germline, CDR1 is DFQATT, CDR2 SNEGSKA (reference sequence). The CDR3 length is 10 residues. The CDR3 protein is CSAGRAEQFF. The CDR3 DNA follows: TGCAGTGCAGGGCGGGCTGAGCAGTTCTTC.

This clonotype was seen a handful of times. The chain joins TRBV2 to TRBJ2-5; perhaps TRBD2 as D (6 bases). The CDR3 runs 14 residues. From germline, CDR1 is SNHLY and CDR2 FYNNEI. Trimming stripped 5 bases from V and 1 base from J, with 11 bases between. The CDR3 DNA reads TGTGCCAGCAGTCGGACTATCCGCCAAGAGACCCAGTACTTC. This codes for CASSRTIRQETQYF.

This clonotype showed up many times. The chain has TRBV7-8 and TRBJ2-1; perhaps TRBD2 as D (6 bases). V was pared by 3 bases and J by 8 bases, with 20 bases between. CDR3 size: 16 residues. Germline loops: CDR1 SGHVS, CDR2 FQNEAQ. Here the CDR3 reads CASSFALRLVGDEQFF. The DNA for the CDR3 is TGTGCCAGCAGCTTTGCGCTCCGACTAGTAGGTGATGAGCAGTTCTTC.

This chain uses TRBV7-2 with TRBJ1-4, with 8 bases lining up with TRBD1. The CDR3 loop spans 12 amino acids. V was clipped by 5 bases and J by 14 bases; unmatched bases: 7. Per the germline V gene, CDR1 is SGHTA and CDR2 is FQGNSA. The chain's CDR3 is CASSPQGDRLFF. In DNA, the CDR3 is TGTGCCAGCAGCCCACAGGGGGACAGGCTGTTTTTT.

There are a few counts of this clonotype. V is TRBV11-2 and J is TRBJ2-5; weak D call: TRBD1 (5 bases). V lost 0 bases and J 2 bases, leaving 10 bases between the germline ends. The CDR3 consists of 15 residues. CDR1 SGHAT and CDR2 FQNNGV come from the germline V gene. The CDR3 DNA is TGTGCCAGCAGCTTAGATTTAACAGGACAAGAGACCCAGTACTTC. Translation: CASSLDLTGQETQYF.

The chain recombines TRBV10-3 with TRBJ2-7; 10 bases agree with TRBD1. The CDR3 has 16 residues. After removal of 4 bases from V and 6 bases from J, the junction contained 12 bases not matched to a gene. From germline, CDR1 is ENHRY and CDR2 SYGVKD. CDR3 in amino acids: CAISGTGTGVLPEQYF. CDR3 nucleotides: TGTGCCATCAGTGGGACCGGGACAGGGGTTCTCCCCGAGCAGTACTTC.

The CDR3 nucleotides are TGTGCCAGCAGTGAGATAGGGGGCAATGAAAAACTGTTTTTT. The encoded protein is CASSEIGGNEKLFF. The V gene is TRBV25-1, the J gene TRBJ1-4, with TRBD1 matching 7 bases. The V gene end was trimmed by 3 bases and the J gene end by 5 bases; junction bases not matched to a gene: 3. The germline V gene encodes CDR1 MGHDK and CDR2 SYGVNS. This CDR3 is 14 amino acids long. Filled out from reference TRBV25-1 and TRBJ1-4, the complete variable domain reads EADIYQTPRYLVIGTGKKITLECSQTMGHDKMYWYQQDPGMELHLIHYSYGVNSTEKGDLSSESTVSRIRTEHFPLTLESARPSHTSQYLCASSEIGGNEKLFFGSGTQLSVL.

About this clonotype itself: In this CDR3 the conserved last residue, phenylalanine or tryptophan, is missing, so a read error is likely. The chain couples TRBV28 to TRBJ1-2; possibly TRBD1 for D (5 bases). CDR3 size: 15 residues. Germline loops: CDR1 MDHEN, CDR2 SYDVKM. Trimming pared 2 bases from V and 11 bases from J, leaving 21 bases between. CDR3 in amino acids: CASSLGWDLVRGYTL. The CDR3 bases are TGTGCCAGCAGTTTAGGGTGGGATCTGGTCCGGGGGTACACCCTC.

The CDR3 sequence: CASSAAGLLNTEAFF. DNA of the CDR3: TGTGCCAGCAGCGCCGCAGGACTGCTGAACACTGAAGCTTTCTTT. J is TRBJ1-1 and V is TRBV9; no clear D. Germline CDR1 and CDR2: SGDLS and YYNGEE. The CDR3 has 15 amino acids. V was cut by 3 bases and J by 0 bases, with 12 bases left in between.

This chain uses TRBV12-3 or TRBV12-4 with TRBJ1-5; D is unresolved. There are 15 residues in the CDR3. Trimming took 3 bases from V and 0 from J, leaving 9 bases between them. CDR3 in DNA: TGTGCCAGCAGTTTCGAGGGATCTAGCAATCAGCCCCAGCATTTT. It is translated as CASSFEGSSNQPQHF.

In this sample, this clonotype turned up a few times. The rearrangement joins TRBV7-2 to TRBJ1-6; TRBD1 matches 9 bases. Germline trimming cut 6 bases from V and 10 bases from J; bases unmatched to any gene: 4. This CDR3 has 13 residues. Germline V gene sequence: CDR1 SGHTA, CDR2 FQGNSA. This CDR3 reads CASRDRGGSPLHF. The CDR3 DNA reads TGTGCCAGCAGGGACAGGGGTGGGTCACCCCTCCACTTT.

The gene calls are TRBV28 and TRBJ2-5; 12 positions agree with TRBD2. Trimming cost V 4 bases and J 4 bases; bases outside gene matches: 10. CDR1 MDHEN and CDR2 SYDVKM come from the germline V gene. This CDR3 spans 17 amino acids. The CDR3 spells CASSWGLAGGRGETQYF. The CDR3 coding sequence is TGTGCCAGCAGTTGGGGCCTAGCGGGGGGGAGGGGAGAGACCCAGTACTTC.

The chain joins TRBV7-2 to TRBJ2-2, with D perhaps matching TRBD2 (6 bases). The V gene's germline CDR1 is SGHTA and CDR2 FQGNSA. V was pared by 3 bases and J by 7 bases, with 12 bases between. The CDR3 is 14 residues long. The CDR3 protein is CASSFRERCGELFF. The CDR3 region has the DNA TGTGCCAGCAGCTTTCGGGAGCGGTGCGGGGAGCTGTTTTTT. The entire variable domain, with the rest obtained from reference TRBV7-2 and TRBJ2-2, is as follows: GAGVSQSPSNKVTEKGKDVELRCDPISGHTALYWYRQSLGQGLEFLIYFQGNSAPDKSGLPSDRFSAERTGGSVSTLTIQRTQQEDSAVYLCASSFRERCGELFFGEGSRLTVL.